Sequencing of this T cell receptor (beta chain) was carried out in a study of blood T cells in healthy people across ages. Through a sample-barcoded 5' primer and a J-beta primer mix, a second PCR was run for roughly 7 to 11 cycles. TCRdb recomputed calls from the 5' RACE reads with MiXCR, one row per CDR3 protein. The sample carries fewer than 2,000,000 distinct CDR3 sequences, about 35% recorded once. Study-level findings and limits: Underestimates were what the diversity estimates from one million T cells were considered to be. Observed TCR beta diversity showed a strong correlation with the percentage of naive T cells as measured by flow cytometry.

Each sample yielded at least 6.5 million isolated PBMCs. Per sample, extraction of total RNA gave at least 5.5 micrograms in every case. The CDR3 covers 18 residues. Germline lookup yields CDR1 SGHVS and CDR2 FQNEAQ. V lost 2 bases and J lost 7; bases outside the gene matches: 12. This clonotype was counted between two and nine times. Antigen unknown. Material for sequencing was blood. V is TRBV7-8 and J is TRBJ2-1; 12 bases fit TRBD2. The clonotype originates from a woman younger than 45 in good health. Written as DNA, the CDR3 is TGTGCCAGCAGCTTACGACTAGCGGGGGTCGGGTCGACGAATGAGCAGTTCTTC. Protein: CASSLRLAGVGSTNEQFF.